This entry concerns a single TCR beta chain. This clone showed up just a few times. Its antigen is still unknown. Per-base qualities were not stored, and no clone one base away is much larger. Libraries were constructed by the immunoSEQ multiplex PCR assay. A mixture of 60 forward primers for TCR Vbeta segments and 13 reverse primers for TCR Jbeta segments was used in the multiplex PCR. A multiplex PCR assay on genomic DNA amplified the CDR3 region of rearranged TCR beta genes. Amplified TCR beta libraries were sequenced as 87-base-pair reads on the Illumina HiSeq System. Concerning the study's data processing: A later analysis tallied tens of millions of unique TCR beta chains across the 666 repertoires, and about 10 million of those chains were shared by two or more donors. Raw reads were error-corrected and collapsed into unique sequences by a nearest-neighbor algorithm in which closely related sequences were merged to remove PCR and sequencing errors. V, D and J gene segments were assigned by aligning CDR3 sequences to IMGT reference sequences. Each retained sequence needed at least a six-nucleotide match to both a V gene segment and a J gene segment. Rearrangements were called productive when the CDR3 lacked stop codons and stayed in frame with V and J; all others were non-productive. Following IMGT convention, CDR3 was defined as the stretch from the second conserved V-encoded cysteine to the conserved J-encoded phenylalanine. The earlier analysis of 500 to 650 of the donors excluded any sequence lacking an unambiguous match to a single V gene segment. In an earlier analysis of several hundred of the donors, V segments were called functional above 56.7% productive rearrangements and were called segregating when the between-donor standard deviation exceeded 5%. To diagnose cytomegalovirus status from the catalog of TCR beta chain sequences, a statistical classification framework was built. A later analysis assigned V and J genes by comparing TCR nucleotide sequences with IMGT/GENE-DB human TR gene sequences. In a later analysis, CDR3 sequences and most-parsimonious VDJ recombination scenarios were assigned using the TCRdist pipeline. In a later analysis, every TCR beta chain was defined by the combination of its CDR3 amino acid sequence and its V-gene family, and reads without a unique V-gene family were dropped. A later analysis removed several hundred highly shared, low-generation-probability nucleotide sequences to deal with suspected cross-contamination and a sequencing artifact. For each public chain, a later analysis derived a clonal expansion index from normalized ranks of inferred template counts within each repertoire. A later analysis computed generation probabilities with a VDJ recombination model fitted to out-of-frame rearrangements, and checked the results against IGoR. Hypergeometric tests were used in a later analysis to score TCR-TCR, TCR-HLA and TCR-CMV co-occurrence, with a repertoire-size bias correction applied to the TCR pairs. False discovery rates were estimated in a later analysis by permuting HLA or CMV assignments 20 times. In a later analysis, co-occurring TCRs were grouped with DBSCAN, and TCRdist sequence similarity was added when clustering was performed within HLA-allele-positive subsets. Repertoires with fewer than 30,000 or more than 120,000 public chains, plus five repertoires with anomalous nucleotide sharing, were excluded from co-occurrence clustering. This immuneACCESS table, as held by TCRdb, lists in-frame sequences with V and J called but not all clones. Of the missing ones, under half trace to an unresolved V gene in checked studies; the others have no known cause. V and J calls and clone size are given by that table; D and trimming were obtained from the DNA. The sample contains roughly 130,000 clones, approximately 8.7% of them found a single time. The ten largest make up 4.5% to 5.5% of the sample.

Compared with germline, V lacks 1 base and J lacks 4 bases; bases without a gene match: 7. The CDR3 covers 15 residues, taking in both the cysteine and the phenylalanine. Just the 45-base CDR3 DNA is kept, in frame starting at base 1. CDR1 is given as SGHDT and CDR2 as YYEEEE, both from the germline V gene. The cohort consisted of approximately 690 healthy bone marrow donors. At the time of sampling, every cohort member was nominally healthy, though immune exposures that went unrecorded were likely present. The donor tested CMV seronegative, placing the donor among the 300 to 400 seronegative members of the cohort. A peripheral blood sample was collected from each donor, and TCR beta sequencing was performed on peripheral blood mononuclear cells. The Qiagen DNeasy Blood Extraction Kit was used to extract genomic DNA from the blood cell samples. The sample belongs to a study of cytomegalovirus exposure and HLA in healthy donors (dated by TCRdb to about 2017). About the full investigation: An earlier analysis of approximately 640 of the donors reported 250 to 300 Gb of sequence data and some 120 million unique TCR beta sequences from roughly 200 million T cells. Around 330 gigabases of sequencing data and 75 million to 85 million unique TCR sequences made up an early release that covered several hundred HLA-typed donors. Of the roughly 410 genotyped donors, more than 75% were placed in the genetic ancestry cluster associated with self-reported Caucasian donors. The study was designed to test whether signatures of past pathogen exposure could be identified by cataloging public T cell receptors. The study profiled the T cell repertoires of 550 to 700 subjects by immunosequencing and related them to cytomegalovirus serostatus. Besides the first cohort of around 670 subjects, a separate validation cohort made up of roughly 130 different subjects was used. To predict cytomegalovirus infection status, the study combined high-throughput TCR immunosequencing, statistical association of individual TCRs with disease status, and machine learning. To study patterns of TCR occurrence, a later analysis re-analyzed previously published TCR beta repertoires from several hundred donors and added high-resolution HLA genotyping. In the later analysis, no new phenotypic data were used to find candidate immune exposures; instead, reliance was placed on TCR beta sequences and their occurrence across donors. An earlier analysis of several hundred of the donors applied high-throughput TCR beta sequencing to assess whether each TCR beta V gene segment acted as functional or pseudogenic. Donor age, sex, ethnicity and CMV serostatus were collected together with the repertoire data. A later genetic analysis used genome-wide SNP genotypes for about 60% of the roughly 700 donors, treating that subset as a discovery cohort. Every repertoire in the discovery cohort had been generated on one and the same sequencing platform. HLA typing included class I and class II loci at four-digit resolution. Typing coverage varied by locus: roughly 629-640 donors for A, B, C, DRB1 and DQB1; approximately 520 for DQA1; over 600 for DPA1; 450 to 480 for DPB1. A handful of DR-DQ haplotypes were handled as single units for association and clustering because linkage in the cohort was strong. On average, around 230,000 unique TCR beta nucleotide sequences were sequenced per donor among about 400 genotyped donors of the cohort, with roughly 20% of those sequences being non-productive.

The full study reports these points: Correlated functional status among segregating V segments might be attributable to linkage disequilibrium, but an unknown experimental factor could not be ruled out. In a later analysis, the rate of TCR association differed among HLA loci, with DRB1 alleles having the most associated TCRs and HLA-C alleles having the fewest. V-gene and J-gene trimming of TCR beta chains was associated with a missense DCLRE1C variant in a later genetic analysis, and the association was replicated in an independent cohort. The earlier analysis of 450 to 700 of the donors excluded seventeen rarely observed V segments, including chromosome 9 orphons, because counts were too low. For the cohort, immune exposure information was limited to CMV serostatus. In a later genetic analysis, fewer N-insertions in productive TCRs were reported among donors in an Asian-associated ancestry cluster than the approximately 710-donor mean. The study gave a list of around 170 TCR beta chains associated with cytomegalovirus. A group of highly shared sequence variants was considered likely to be a technical artifact of the sequencing pipeline. Some IMGT-functional V segments, including TRBV6-2 and TRBV6-3, could not be distinguished by the 87-base-pair reads and were therefore excluded. Most TCR sequences were seen in very few donors, while some public TCRs were found in many individuals. At a false discovery rate of 0.05, a later analysis linked 16,000 or so TCR beta sequences to specific HLA alleles. When HLA alleles, especially DR and DQ, strongly co-occurred, attributing TCR associations to individual alleles was difficult. According to a later analysis, most CMV-associated TCR beta chains appeared to be HLA-restricted, and the HLA associations seemed to be driven largely by CMV exposure. A later analysis reported that several top co-occurrence clusters appeared linked to parvovirus B19, influenza, CMV and Epstein-Barr virus. Compared with equally common non-associated chains, HLA-associated TCR beta chains in a later analysis were more clonally expanded and had lower generation probabilities. The presence/absence analyses assumed that sequencing depth was roughly uniform across donors, and that assumption may not be true. A further reported finding was that TCR beta sequences accurately predicted the HLA-A and HLA-B alleles for most subjects in the first cohort. This cohort had only TCR beta chains sequenced, and the lack of alpha or paired-chain data limited which features could be detected. A few of the identified cytomegalovirus-associated TCR beta chains were confirmed in vitro to be specific for cytomegalovirus antigens. The authors suggested that the approach could potentially be generalized to other disease states and immunological phenotypes. Because HLA typing was unavailable for some donors at each locus, only the typed subset was used in association tests. In an earlier analysis of several hundred of the donors, most TCR beta V segments were observed in productive rearrangements about 90% or about 30% of the time, broadly matching IMGT annotations. Cytomegalovirus status was reported to be diagnosed by the classifier with high specificity and sensitivity in both the original and validation cohorts.

The receptor was isolated from a man aged 40-49 years in good health and CMV-seronegative. Here the chain combines TRBV5-6 and TRBJ1-2, with 7 central nucleotides matching TRBD1. The sample comprised PBMCs. The CDR3 sequence is CASSLFSGQSYGYTF. Here is the DNA: TGTGCCAGCAGCTTGTTCTCGGGACAGAGCTATGGCTACACCTTC.